This is a list of T cell receptor beta chains from one sample in a study of cytomegalovirus exposure and HLA in healthy donors. Repertoires were generated with immunoSEQ multiplex PCR, while TCRdb's copy carries only in-frame clones and drops some. The sample contains about 130,000 clones, around 83% of which appear only once. The sequencing sample was made of PBMCs. The source is a girl aged 2 to 10 in good health and CMV-seronegative. Both conserved end residues are part of each CDR3. The D gene is left open where the match is weak. Where a row states a size, it is once, few, many or the class of an expanded clone; other rows omit it.

j_gene: TRBJ2-5; v_gene: TRBV7-2; d_gene: NA; abundance: NA; CDR3aa: CASSSYQETQYF; CDR3nt: TGTGCCAGCAGCTCGTACCAAGAGACCCAGTACTTC
j_gene: TRBJ1-5; v_gene: TRBV7-8; d_gene: NA; abundance: NA; CDR3aa: CASSFTGNPQPQHF; CDR3nt: TGTGCCAGCAGTTTTACAGGGAATCCTCAGCCCCAGCATTTT
j_gene: TRBJ2-1; v_gene: TRBV29-1; d_gene: TRBD2; abundance: NA; CDR3aa: CSVLGLAGFSGEQFF; CDR3nt: TGCAGCGTCCTAGGACTAGCGGGATTTAGCGGTGAGCAGTTCTTC
j_gene: TRBJ2-6; v_gene: TRBV6-5; d_gene: NA; abundance: NA; CDR3aa: CASSWDFSGANVLTF; CDR3nt: TGTGCCAGCAGTTGGGACTTTTCTGGGGCCAACGTCCTGACTTTC
j_gene: TRBJ2-7; v_gene: TRBV30; d_gene: TRBD2; abundance: NA; CDR3aa: CAWTAGAAYVQYF; CDR3nt: TGTGCCTGGACAGCGGGGGCGGCCTACGTGCAGTACTTC
j_gene: TRBJ1-4; v_gene: TRBV9; d_gene: TRBD1; abundance: NA; CDR3aa: CASSPSTGINEKLFF; CDR3nt: TGTGCCAGCAGCCCCTCGACAGGGATAAATGAAAAACTGTTTTTT
j_gene: TRBJ2-7; v_gene: TRBV30; d_gene: NA; abundance: NA; CDR3aa: CAWRGGGFYEQYF; CDR3nt: TGTGCCTGGAGAGGGGGGGGGTTCTACGAGCAGTACTTC
j_gene: TRBJ2-5; v_gene: TRBV9; d_gene: TRBD2; abundance: NA; CDR3aa: CASSVALIAGGQETQYF; CDR3nt: TGTGCCAGCAGCGTAGCTTTGATAGCGGGGGGCCAAGAGACCCAGTACTTC
j_gene: TRBJ2-1; v_gene: TRBV29-1; d_gene: NA; abundance: NA; CDR3aa: CSVGVTGNEQFF; CDR3nt: TGCAGCGTGGGCGTTACGGGGAATGAGCAGTTCTTC
j_gene: TRBJ1-5; v_gene: TRBV4-1; d_gene: NA; abundance: once; CDR3aa: CASSQQGPNQPQHF; CDR3nt: TGCGCCAGCAGCCAACAGGGTCCCAATCAGCCCCAGCATTTT
j_gene: TRBJ1-1; v_gene: TRBV5-6; d_gene: TRBD1; abundance: NA; CDR3aa: CASSSQTTGGMNTEAFF; CDR3nt: TGTGCCAGCAGCTCCCAAACGACAGGGGGAATGAACACTGAAGCTTTCTTT
j_gene: TRBJ1-6; v_gene: TRBV6-5; d_gene: NA; abundance: NA; CDR3aa: CASSYSKGRGESPLHF; CDR3nt: TGTGCCAGCAGTTACTCTAAGGGCAGGGGCGAATCACCCCTCCACTTT
j_gene: TRBJ2-5; v_gene: TRBV5-4; d_gene: NA; abundance: few; CDR3aa: CASSLDPEGTQYF; CDR3nt: TGTGCCAGCAGCTTGGACCCGGAGGGGACCCAGTACTTC
j_gene: TRBJ2-1; v_gene: TRBV27; d_gene: TRBD1; abundance: NA; CDR3aa: CASSLPGTVNEQFF; CDR3nt: TGTGCCAGCAGTTTGCCCGGGACAGTCAATGAGCAGTTCTTC
j_gene: TRBJ2-2; v_gene: TRBV6-1; d_gene: TRBD1; abundance: once; CDR3aa: CASSEVGQGVTGELFF; CDR3nt: TGTGCCAGCAGTGAAGTGGGACAGGGGGTCACCGGGGAGCTGTTTTTT
j_gene: TRBJ1-1; v_gene: TRBV28; d_gene: NA; abundance: NA; CDR3aa: CASSTNQGNEAFF; CDR3nt: TGTGCCAGCAGTACCAATCAGGGAAATGAAGCTTTCTTT
j_gene: TRBJ1-3; v_gene: TRBV7-9; d_gene: NA; abundance: once; CDR3aa: CASSFSVQLNSGNTIYF; CDR3nt: TGTGCCAGCAGCTTTAGTGTACAGCTGAACTCTGGAAACACCATATATTTT
j_gene: TRBJ2-3; v_gene: TRBV28; d_gene: TRBD2; abundance: NA; CDR3aa: CASSPLAGTDTQYF; CDR3nt: TGTGCCAGCAGTCCCCTAGCGGGCACAGATACGCAGTATTTT
j_gene: TRBJ2-1; v_gene: TRBV6-1; d_gene: TRBD1; abundance: NA; CDR3aa: CASSRGQGAYEQFF; CDR3nt: TGTGCCAGCAGTAGGGGACAGGGGGCGTATGAGCAGTTCTTC
j_gene: TRBJ2-1; v_gene: TRBV5-1; d_gene: TRBD2; abundance: NA; CDR3aa: CASSLWGGSDINEQFF; CDR3nt: TGCGCCAGCAGCTTGTGGGGCGGGAGCGATATTAATGAGCAGTTCTTC
j_gene: TRBJ2-3; v_gene: TRBV2; d_gene: TRBD2; abundance: NA; CDR3aa: CASNKRGGTQYF; CDR3nt: TGTGCCAGCAACAAGCGGGGGGGAACGCAGTATTTT
j_gene: TRBJ1-4; v_gene: TRBV2; d_gene: TRBD1; abundance: few; CDR3aa: CAKGQANEKLFF; CDR3nt: TGTGCCAAGGGACAGGCGAATGAAAAACTGTTTTTT
j_gene: TRBJ2-7; v_gene: TRBV5-1; d_gene: NA; abundance: NA; CDR3aa: CAGSLAGYEQYF; CDR3nt: TGCGCCGGCAGCTTGGCCGGCTACGAGCAGTACTTC
j_gene: TRBJ2-5; v_gene: TRBV15; d_gene: TRBD2; abundance: once; CDR3aa: CATSRGDGRAWETQYF; CDR3nt: TGTGCCACCAGCAGAGGGGACGGGAGGGCTTGGGAGACCCAGTACTTC